The clone carrying this T cell receptor beta chain has more than one count but fewer than ten. Its antigen is not known. This sample is part of a study of blood T cells in healthy people across ages. General observations from the study: Nothing was known about donor CMV status, and this possibly confounded expanded clonotype changes. It was the long-lived donors that had more naive CD4+ cells and higher diversity than aged donors.

With a J-beta primer mix and a sample-barcoded 5' primer, a second PCR ran 7 to 11 cycles. Every cDNA molecule bore a tag from a template-switch adaptor containing 12 random nucleotides. Each CDR3 protein is one row after TCRdb ran MiXCR on the 5' RACE reads. The sample shows 1.5 million to 1.9 million distinct CDR3 sequences, approximately 43% of them seen only once. Germline V gene data show CDR1 as SGHRS and CDR2 as YFSETQ. CDR3 length equals 14 residues. V lost 4 bases and J 6 bases, leaving 16 bases between the germline ends. Sequenced sample: blood. The rearrangement links TRBV5-1 to TRBJ2-5; D call uncertain. This clonotype originated in a woman under 30 in good health. This chain's CDR3 is CASSPSGTQKTQYF. The CDR3 DNA sequence: TGCGCCAGCAGCCCCTCAGGTACGCAGAAGACCCAGTACTTC.